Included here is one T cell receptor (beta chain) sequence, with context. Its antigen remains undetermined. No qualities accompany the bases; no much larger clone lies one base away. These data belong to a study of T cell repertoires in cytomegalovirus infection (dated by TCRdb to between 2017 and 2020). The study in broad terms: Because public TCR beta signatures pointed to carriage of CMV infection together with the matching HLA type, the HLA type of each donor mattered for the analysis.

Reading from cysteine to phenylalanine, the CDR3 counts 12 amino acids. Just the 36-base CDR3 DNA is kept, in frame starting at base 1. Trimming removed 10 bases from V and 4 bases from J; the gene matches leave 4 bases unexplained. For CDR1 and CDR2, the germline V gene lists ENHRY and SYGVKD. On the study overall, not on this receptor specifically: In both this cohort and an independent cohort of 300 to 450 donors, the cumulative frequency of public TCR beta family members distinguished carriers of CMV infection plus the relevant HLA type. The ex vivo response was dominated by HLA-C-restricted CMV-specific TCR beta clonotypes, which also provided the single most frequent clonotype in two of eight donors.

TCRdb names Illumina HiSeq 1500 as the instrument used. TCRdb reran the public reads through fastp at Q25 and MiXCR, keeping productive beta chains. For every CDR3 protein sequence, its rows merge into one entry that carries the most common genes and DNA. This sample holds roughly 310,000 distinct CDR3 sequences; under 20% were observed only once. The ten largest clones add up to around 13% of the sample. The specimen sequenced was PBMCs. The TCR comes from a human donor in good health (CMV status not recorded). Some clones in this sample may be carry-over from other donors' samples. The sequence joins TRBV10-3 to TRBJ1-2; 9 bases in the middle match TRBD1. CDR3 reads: CATSGQGYGYTF. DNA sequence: TGTGCCACCTCGGGACAGGGCTATGGCTACACCTTC.